One and the same sample provided the 17 T cell receptor beta chains below, sequenced in a study of blood T cells in healthy people across ages. A second about 7 to 11 cycle PCR used barcoded and J-beta primers. MiXCR, run by TCRdb on the 5' RACE reads, gives a single entry per CDR3 protein. The table has around 820,000 distinct CDR3 sequences, approximately 25% seen once. A further study also used this sample, focusing on T cells of mothers and their children.

The sample consisted of blood. The receptors shown here come from a boy younger than 18 in good health.

This clonotype was counted a few times. The genes are TRBV28 and TRBJ2-1, with 8 bases that match TRBD1. TRBJ2-7 explains the end of the DNA better; the J call may be wrong. Germline loops: CDR1 MDHEN, CDR2 SYDVKM. The CDR3 length is 17 residues. CDR3 nucleotides: TGTGCCAGCAATTCCCCTGCTGGGACAGGACCCACCTACGAGCAGTACTTC. Its translation is CASNSPAGTGPTYEQYF.

This clonotype was counted only a few times. The chain links TRBV18 to TRBJ2-5; 8 bases are a match to TRBD2. Germline assignment: CDR1 KGHSH and CDR2 LQKENI. J gave up 4 bases and V 5 bases, and 9 bases lay outside the gene matches. The CDR3 is 15 amino acids. The CDR3 DNA sequence: TGTGCCAGCTCATCAGGACTAGCTAGGGGAGAGACCCAGTACTTC. It yields the protein CASSSGLARGETQYF.

The chain recombines TRBV29-1 with TRBJ2-7; TRBD1 matches 10 bases. Germline-derived CDR1 and CDR2 are SQVTM and ANQGSEA. The CDR3 totals 15 residues. V lost 4 bases to trimming and J lost 4 bases; unmatched junction nucleotides: 10. The CDR3 is CSVGSLGTGVYEQYF. The CDR3 DNA follows: TGCAGCGTTGGGTCGTTGGGGACAGGGGTGTACGAGCAGTACTTC.

This clonotype was counted between two and nine times. This chain uses TRBV7-2 with TRBJ1-1; 9 bases line up with TRBD1. Germline trimming cut 6 bases from V and 3 bases from J; bases unmatched to any gene: 2. The V gene's germline CDR1 is SGHTA and CDR2 FQGNSA. CDR3 length: 13 residues. The CDR3 DNA follows: TGTGCCAGCAGATGGGACAGGGACACTGAAGCTTTCTTT. This codes for CASRWDRDTEAFF.

Only a few counts were recorded for this clonotype. J is TRBJ2-3 and V is TRBV7-9; TRBD2 matches 9 bases. Trimming removed 3 bases from V and 6 bases from J; junction bases left unmatched: 13. There are 17 residues in the CDR3. CDR1 and CDR2 from the germline V gene are SEHNR and FQNEAQ (reference sequence). The DNA for the CDR3 is TGTGCCAGCAGCTTTTTCAAGCGGGAGGACGGCTCCGATACGCAGTATTTT. It translates to CASSFFKREDGSDTQYF.

This clonotype was seen only a few times. The chain links TRBV10-3 to TRBJ1-1; D perhaps matches TRBD1 (5 bases). CDR3 length: 14 residues. Germline-derived CDR1 and CDR2 are ENHRY and SYGVKD. V gave up 2 bases and J gave up 0 bases, with 7 bases separating them. CDR3 DNA sequence: TGTGCCATCAGTGAGAGGACAATGAACACTGAAGCTTTCTTT. Amino acids: CAISERTMNTEAFF.

J is TRBJ2-3 and V is TRBV12-3 or TRBV12-4, with D maybe TRBD2 (6 bases). Trimming shortened V by 6 bases and J by 4 bases, and 14 bases separated the two germline ends. The length of the CDR3 is 14 residues. The CDR3 protein is CASSRDSRADTQYF. For the CDR3, the DNA is TGTGCCAGCAGCCGGGACTCTCGTGCAGATACGCAGTATTTT.

The CDR3 loop is CAWSDRGQGNEAFF. The CDR3 DNA is TGTGCCTGGAGTGATAGGGGACAGGGGAACGAAGCTTTCTTT. The V gene is TRBV30, the J gene TRBJ1-1, with TRBD1 matching over 10 bases. Trimming took 1 base from V and 8 from J; bases not matched to a gene: 7. The CDR3 runs 14 residues. CDR1 and CDR2 (germline): GTSNPN, SVGIG (reference sequence).

The chain is built from TRBV20-1 and TRBJ2-3; 7 nucleotides align to TRBD2. Germline CDR1 reads DFQATT; CDR2 reads SNEGSKA (reference sequence). The length of the CDR3 is 14 residues. V shed 6 bases, J shed 2 bases, and the junction held 8 bases outside the gene matches. CDR3 residues: CSARTSVYTDTQYF. The CDR3 DNA reads TGCAGTGCAAGAACTAGCGTATACACAGATACGCAGTATTTT.

This clonotype was recorded a few times. The rearrangement uses TRBV10-3 and TRBJ2-5; no reliable D call. Germline lookup yields CDR1 ENHRY and CDR2 SYGVKD. Trimming took off 2 bases at V and 2 bases at J, with 6 bases between the two ends. The CDR3 has 13 amino acids. The CDR3, as DNA: TGTGCCATCAGTGAGCACAGTCAAGAGACCCAGTACTTC. Amino acid sequence: CAISEHSQETQYF.

This clonotype was found a few times. This chain links TRBV28 with TRBJ2-1; D call uncertain. CDR3 size: 16 residues. V lost 6 bases and J 0 bases, leaving 15 bases between the germline ends. Germline V gene data show CDR1 as MDHEN and CDR2 as SYDVKM. Here the CDR3 reads CASSSRRPRSYNEQFF. The CDR3 DNA reads TGTGCCAGCAGCTCCCGAAGACCCCGCTCCTACAATGAGCAGTTCTTC.

This clonotype was counted many times. V is TRBV7-9 and J is TRBJ2-1; tentatively, D is TRBD2 (6 bases). V lost 1 base, J lost 0 bases, and 7 bases lay in between. Germline V CDR1 and CDR2: SEHNR, FQNEAQ (reference sequence). The CDR3 runs to 15 residues. CDR3 amino acids: CASSLETSSYNEQFF. CDR3 nucleotides: TGTGCCAGCAGCTTAGAGACTAGCTCCTACAATGAGCAGTTCTTC.

This clonotype showed up just a few times. The V gene is TRBV7-2, the J gene TRBJ1-5, with D uncertain. The CDR3 runs to 15 residues. V was shortened by 1 base and J by 3 bases, with 10 bases between the two germline ends. CDR1 and CDR2 (germline): SGHTA, FQGNSA. CDR3 bases: TGTGCCAGCAGCTTAGAGGGCAGGCTCAATCAGCCCCAGCATTTT. This gives the protein CASSLEGRLNQPQHF.

This clonotype was picked up a small number of times. The chain joins TRBV28 to TRBJ2-5; 8 bases agree with TRBD2. CDR1 is MDHEN, CDR2 SYDVKM, per germline. The ends lost 5 bases at V and 5 bases at J; junction bases unmatched: 19. This CDR3 spans 18 amino acids. The CDR3 DNA reads as TGTGCCAGCAGTCAACGGTGGGTGATAGCGGGAAAGTCCGAGACCCAGTACTTC. Translating gives CASSQRWVIAGKSETQYF.

This clonotype was counted only a few times. The rearrangement uses TRBV24-1 and TRBJ2-5; D call uncertain. V gave up 9 bases and J gave up 5 bases, with 15 bases separating them. Germline V lookup: CDR1 KGHDR, CDR2 SFDVKD. The CDR3 spans 13 residues. The CDR3 loop is CATPVGKGETQYF. CDR3 bases: TGTGCCACCCCGGTAGGGAAAGGGGAGACCCAGTACTTC.

This clonotype has only a few counts. Sequence at one end of the junction differs from germline and may be a read error. This chain links TRBV20-1 with TRBJ1-2; D is possibly TRBD1 (6 bases). This CDR3 comprises 13 residues. CDR1 is DFQATT and CDR2 is SNEGSKA in the germline V gene (reference sequence). CDR3 in DNA: TGCAGTGCCGAGGGGGGTGCCGCCTATGGCCACACCTTC. Translating it yields CSAEGGAAYGHTF.

This chain links TRBV28 with TRBJ2-2; D perhaps matches TRBD1 (5 bases). The CDR3 is 14 residues long. The V end was cut by 4 bases, the J end by 6 bases, with 12 bases between. CDR1 and CDR2 from the germline V gene are MDHEN and SYDVKM. CDR3 in amino acids: CASSSHQGPGELFF. Written as DNA, the CDR3 is TGTGCCAGCAGTTCCCACCAGGGTCCCGGGGAGCTGTTTTTT.